The rows below give T cell receptor beta chains drawn from one sample of a study of cytomegalovirus exposure and HLA in healthy donors. Here immunoSEQ multiplex PCR was the method, and the copy in TCRdb shows in-frame clones only, minus some. The sample consists of approximately 84,000 clones, roughly 77% of them appearing once. Input material: PBMCs. Receptors originate from a man aged 40-50 years in good health and CMV-seronegative. CDR3s include the opening cysteine and the closing phenylalanine or tryptophan. A D gene is named only where the DNA matches it firmly. The size of a clone is reported for some rows only, either as once, few or many, or as a class for expanded clones.

j_call: TRBJ2-7
d_call: TRBD1
clone_size: NA
v_call: TRBV30
cdr3_aa: CAWRNPGTGYPDQYEQYF
cdr3_nt: TGTGCCTGGAGAAACCCCGGGACAGGCTACCCGGATCAATACGAGCAGTACTTC

j_call: TRBJ2-7
d_call: NA
clone_size: few
v_call: TRBV5-6
cdr3_aa: CASSFSWLSGNGEQYF
cdr3_nt: TGTGCCAGCAGCTTCTCCTGGCTATCCGGGAATGGGGAGCAGTACTTC

j_call: TRBJ2-2
d_call: NA
clone_size: NA
v_call: TRBV6-5
cdr3_aa: CASSYVTANTGELFF
cdr3_nt: TGTGCCAGCAGTTACGTGACAGCGAACACCGGGGAGCTGTTTTTT

j_call: TRBJ2-7
d_call: TRBD1
clone_size: NA
v_call: TRBV10-1
cdr3_aa: CASSEPGTGSYEQYF
cdr3_nt: TGCGCCAGCAGTGAGCCGGGGACAGGGAGCTACGAGCAGTACTTC

j_call: TRBJ1-2
d_call: NA
clone_size: NA
v_call: TRBV5-1
cdr3_aa: CASSPLFATEPFYGYTF
cdr3_nt: TGCGCCAGCAGCCCACTATTCGCGACAGAACCATTCTATGGCTACACCTTC

j_call: TRBJ1-5
d_call: TRBD1
clone_size: few
v_call: TRBV28
cdr3_aa: CASRQTGGNQPQHF
cdr3_nt: TGTGCCAGCAGACAAACAGGGGGCAATCAGCCCCAGCATTTT

j_call: TRBJ1-5
d_call: TRBD1
clone_size: few
v_call: TRBV2
cdr3_aa: CASSAGGLSNQPQHF
cdr3_nt: TGTGCCAGCAGTGCAGGGGGGCTTAGCAATCAGCCCCAGCATTTT

j_call: TRBJ1-2
d_call: NA
clone_size: few
v_call: TRBV7-9
cdr3_aa: CASSLARGLQTF
cdr3_nt: TGTGCCAGCAGCTTAGCGCGGGGACTCCAAACCTTC

j_call: TRBJ2-7
d_call: TRBD1
clone_size: NA
v_call: TRBV7-2
cdr3_aa: CASSFLQDRGYEQYF
cdr3_nt: TGTGCCAGCAGCTTTTTGCAGGACAGGGGGTACGAGCAGTACTTC

j_call: TRBJ1-4
d_call: TRBD1
clone_size: NA
v_call: TRBV15
cdr3_aa: CATSREGQGVGGEKLFF
cdr3_nt: TGTGCCACCAGCAGAGAGGGACAGGGGGTAGGTGGTGAAAAACTGTTTTTT

j_call: TRBJ2-5
d_call: NA
clone_size: NA
v_call: TRBV28
cdr3_aa: CANGRGGETQYF
cdr3_nt: TGTGCCAACGGTCGGGGTGGTGAGACCCAGTACTTC

j_call: TRBJ1-2
d_call: NA
clone_size: NA
v_call: TRBV13
cdr3_aa: CASSLTAFDGYTF
cdr3_nt: TGTGCCAGCAGCTTAACCGCGTTCGATGGCTACACCTTC

j_call: TRBJ1-3
d_call: NA
clone_size: NA
v_call: TRBV30
cdr3_aa: CAWSQTGGNTIYF
cdr3_nt: TGTGCCTGGAGTCAGACAGGTGGAAACACCATATATTTT

j_call: TRBJ2-7
d_call: TRBD1
clone_size: few
v_call: TRBV2
cdr3_aa: CASADRGGEQYF
cdr3_nt: TGTGCCAGCGCGGACAGGGGAGGGGAGCAGTACTTC

j_call: TRBJ2-3
d_call: TRBD2
clone_size: NA
v_call: TRBV7-6
cdr3_aa: CASSTNPAGNTQYF
cdr3_nt: TGTGCCAGCAGCACCAACCCAGCGGGGAATACGCAGTATTTT

j_call: TRBJ1-5
d_call: NA
clone_size: NA
v_call: TRBV9
cdr3_aa: CASSVGGGFNQPQHF
cdr3_nt: TGTGCCAGCAGCGTAGGGGGAGGATTCAATCAGCCCCAGCATTTT

j_call: TRBJ2-6
d_call: TRBD1
clone_size: NA
v_call: TRBV15
cdr3_aa: CATSRGQGAGANVLTF
cdr3_nt: TGTGCCACCAGCAGAGGTCAGGGGGCTGGGGCCAACGTCCTGACTTTC

j_call: TRBJ2-5
d_call: NA
clone_size: once
v_call: TRBV2
cdr3_aa: CASSPSPMSQETQYF
cdr3_nt: TGTGCCAGCAGTCCTAGCCCGATGTCTCAGGAGACCCAGTACTTC

j_call: TRBJ2-3
d_call: TRBD2
clone_size: NA
v_call: TRBV15
cdr3_aa: CATSRDGRASDTQYF
cdr3_nt: TGTGCCACCAGCAGAGACGGGAGGGCCTCAGATACGCAGTATTTT

j_call: TRBJ2-7
d_call: NA
clone_size: NA
v_call: TRBV2
cdr3_aa: CASGMYEQYF
cdr3_nt: TGTGCCAGCGGCATGTACGAGCAGTACTTC

j_call: TRBJ2-1
d_call: TRBD2
clone_size: NA
v_call: TRBV14
cdr3_aa: CASSSRSGTYNEQFF
cdr3_nt: TGTGCCAGCAGCTCGAGAAGCGGGACCTACAATGAGCAGTTCTTC

j_call: TRBJ2-1
d_call: TRBD2
clone_size: NA
v_call: TRBV10-3
cdr3_aa: CAIKPERGTSYNEQFF
cdr3_nt: TGTGCCATCAAACCAGAGCGGGGGACCTCCTACAATGAGCAGTTCTTC